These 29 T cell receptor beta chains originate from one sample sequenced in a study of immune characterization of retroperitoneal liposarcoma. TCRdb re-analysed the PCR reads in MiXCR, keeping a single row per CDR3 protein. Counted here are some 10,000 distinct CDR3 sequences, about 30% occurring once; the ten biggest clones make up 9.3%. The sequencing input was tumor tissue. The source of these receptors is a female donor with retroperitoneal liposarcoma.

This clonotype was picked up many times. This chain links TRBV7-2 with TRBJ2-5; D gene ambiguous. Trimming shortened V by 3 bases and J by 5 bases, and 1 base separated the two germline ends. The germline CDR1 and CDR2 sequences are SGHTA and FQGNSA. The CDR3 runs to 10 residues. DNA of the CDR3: TGTGCCAGCAGCTTGGAGACCCAGTACTTC. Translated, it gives CASSLETQYF.

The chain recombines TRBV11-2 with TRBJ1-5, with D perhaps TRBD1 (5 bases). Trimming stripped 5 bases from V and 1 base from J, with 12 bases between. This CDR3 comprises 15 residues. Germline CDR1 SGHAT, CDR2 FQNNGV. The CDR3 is CASSPGRGSNQPQHF. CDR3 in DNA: TGTGCCAGCAGCCCCGGACGGGGGAGCAATCAGCCCCAGCATTTT.

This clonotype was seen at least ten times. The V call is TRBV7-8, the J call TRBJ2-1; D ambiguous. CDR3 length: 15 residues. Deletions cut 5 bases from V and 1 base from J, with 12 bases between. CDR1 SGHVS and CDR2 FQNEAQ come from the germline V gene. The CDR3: CASSPLRDSYNEQFF. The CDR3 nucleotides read TGTGCCAGCAGCCCCCTTAGGGATTCCTACAATGAGCAGTTCTTC.

CDR3 DNA: TGCGCCAGCAGCAAAGGGGCGGCGGGAGTTGCAGATACGCAGTATTTT. This gives the protein CASSKGAAGVADTQYF. The chain has TRBV4-3 and TRBJ2-3; 7 bases are a match to TRBD2. There are 16 residues in the CDR3. V dropped 5 bases and J dropped 4; count of bases not matched to a gene: 12. Germline values: CDR1 LGHNA, CDR2 YSLEER.

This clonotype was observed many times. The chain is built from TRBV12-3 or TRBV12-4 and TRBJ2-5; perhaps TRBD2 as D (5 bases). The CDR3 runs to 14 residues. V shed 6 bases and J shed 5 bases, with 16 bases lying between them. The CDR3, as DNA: TGTGCCAGCAGACCCCGGACTTCACAGGAGACCCAGTACTTC. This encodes CASRPRTSQETQYF.

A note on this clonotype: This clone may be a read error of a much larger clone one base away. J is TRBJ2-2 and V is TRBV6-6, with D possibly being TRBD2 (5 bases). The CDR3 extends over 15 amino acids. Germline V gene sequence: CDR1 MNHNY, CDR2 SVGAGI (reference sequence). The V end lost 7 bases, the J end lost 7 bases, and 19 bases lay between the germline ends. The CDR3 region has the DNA TGTGCCAGCAAAGAAGACCGGAGGACGGGCGGGGAGCTGTTTTTT. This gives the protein CASKEDRRTGGELFF.

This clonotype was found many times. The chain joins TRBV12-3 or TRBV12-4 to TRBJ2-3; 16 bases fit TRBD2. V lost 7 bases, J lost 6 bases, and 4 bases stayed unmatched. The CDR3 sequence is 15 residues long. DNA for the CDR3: TGTGCCAGCAAGCCGGGACTAGCGGGAGGGGATACGCAGTATTTT. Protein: CASKPGLAGGDTQYF.

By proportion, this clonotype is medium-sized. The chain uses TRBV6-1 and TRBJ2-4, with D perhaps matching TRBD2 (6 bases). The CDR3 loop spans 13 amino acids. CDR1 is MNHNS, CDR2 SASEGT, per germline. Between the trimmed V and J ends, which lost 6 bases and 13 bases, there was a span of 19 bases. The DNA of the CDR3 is TGTGCCAGCAGCACTTTCCGGGGGAATGAGCAGTACTTC. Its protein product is CASSTFRGNEQYF.

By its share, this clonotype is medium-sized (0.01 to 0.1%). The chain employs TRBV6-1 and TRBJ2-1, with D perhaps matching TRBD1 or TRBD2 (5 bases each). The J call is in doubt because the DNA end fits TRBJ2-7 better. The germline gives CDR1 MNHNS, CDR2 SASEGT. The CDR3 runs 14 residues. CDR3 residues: CASTLYSGRGEQYF. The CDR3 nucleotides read TGTGCCAGCACCTTGTATTCAGGGAGAGGAGAGCAGTACTTC.

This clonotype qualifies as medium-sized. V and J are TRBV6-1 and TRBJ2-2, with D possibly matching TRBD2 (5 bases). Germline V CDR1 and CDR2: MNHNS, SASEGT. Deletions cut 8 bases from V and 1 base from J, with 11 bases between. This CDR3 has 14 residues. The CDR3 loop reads CASLERKNTGELFF. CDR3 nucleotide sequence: TGTGCCAGCCTTGAGCGGAAGAACACCGGGGAGCTGTTTTTT.

CDR3 sequence (DNA): TGTGCCAGCAGCTTAGAGCAGGGGCTCTATGGCTACACCTTC. This translates into CASSLEQGLYGYTF. The chain has TRBV7-6 and TRBJ1-2, with D possibly TRBD1 on 6 matching bases. Germline CDR1 SGHVS, CDR2 FNYEAQ. The CDR3 totals 14 residues. V lost 1 base and J lost 4, with 10 bases in between.

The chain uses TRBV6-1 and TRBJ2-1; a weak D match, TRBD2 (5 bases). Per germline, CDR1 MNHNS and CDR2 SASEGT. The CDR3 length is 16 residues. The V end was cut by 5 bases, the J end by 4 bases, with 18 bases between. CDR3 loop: CASSSTSGPAYNEQFF. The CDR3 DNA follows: TGTGCCAGCAGTTCAACCAGCGGACCAGCTTACAATGAGCAGTTCTTC.

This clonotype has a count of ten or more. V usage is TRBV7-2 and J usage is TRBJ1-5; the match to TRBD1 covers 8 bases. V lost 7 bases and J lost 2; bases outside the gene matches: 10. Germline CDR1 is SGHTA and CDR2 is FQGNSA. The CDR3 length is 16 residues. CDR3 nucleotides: TGTGCCAGCACCACACAGGGGGGGCTGGGCAATCAGCCCCAGCATTTT. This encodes CASTTQGGLGNQPQHF.

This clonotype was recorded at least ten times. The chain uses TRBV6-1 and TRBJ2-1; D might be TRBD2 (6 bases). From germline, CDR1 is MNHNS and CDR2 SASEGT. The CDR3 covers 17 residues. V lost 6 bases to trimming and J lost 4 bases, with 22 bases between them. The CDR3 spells CASSDPGLATVYNEQFF. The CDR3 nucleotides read TGTGCCAGCAGCGACCCGGGACTCGCCACGGTTTACAATGAGCAGTTCTTC.

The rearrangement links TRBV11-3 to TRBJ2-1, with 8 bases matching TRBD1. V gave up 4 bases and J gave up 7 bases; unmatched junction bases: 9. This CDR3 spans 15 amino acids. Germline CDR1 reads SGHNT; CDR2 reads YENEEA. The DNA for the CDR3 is TGTGCCAGCAGCTCTACAGGGGGAGGATCAAATGAGCAGTTCTTC. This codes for CASSSTGGGSNEQFF.

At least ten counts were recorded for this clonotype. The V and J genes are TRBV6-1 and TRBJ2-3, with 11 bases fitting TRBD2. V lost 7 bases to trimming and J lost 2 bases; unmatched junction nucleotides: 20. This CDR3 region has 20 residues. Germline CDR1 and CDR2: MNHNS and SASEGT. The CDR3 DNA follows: TGTGCCAGCACCCCCTCGTTAGCGGGGGGGCGCACCTCCTCCACAGATACGCAGTATTTT. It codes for CASTPSLAGGRTSSTDTQYF.

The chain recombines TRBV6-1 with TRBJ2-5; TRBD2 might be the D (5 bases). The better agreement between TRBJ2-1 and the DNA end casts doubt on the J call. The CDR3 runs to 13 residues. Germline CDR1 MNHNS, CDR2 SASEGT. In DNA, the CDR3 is TGTGCCAGCAGTGAACAGGCCCAGCGGGAGCAGTTCTTC. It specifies CASSEQAQREQFF.

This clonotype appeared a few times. The CDR3 nucleotides are TGTGCTAGTGGTTTGCCTCTAGGGGGACTCTACAATGAGCAGTTCTTC. This encodes CASGLPLGGLYNEQFF. The chain employs TRBV12-5 and TRBJ2-1; D possibly uses TRBD1 or TRBD2 (6 bases each). Germline CDR1 LGHNT, CDR2 FRNRAP. V shed 2 bases and J shed 3 bases, with 14 bases lying between them. The CDR3 covers 16 residues.

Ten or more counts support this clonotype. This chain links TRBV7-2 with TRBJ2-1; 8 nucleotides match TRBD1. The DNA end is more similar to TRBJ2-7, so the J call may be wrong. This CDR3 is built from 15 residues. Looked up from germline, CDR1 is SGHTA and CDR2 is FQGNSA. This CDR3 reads CASSSMDRAQDEQYF. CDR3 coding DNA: TGTGCCAGCAGCTCGATGGACAGGGCCCAAGACGAGCAGTACTTC.

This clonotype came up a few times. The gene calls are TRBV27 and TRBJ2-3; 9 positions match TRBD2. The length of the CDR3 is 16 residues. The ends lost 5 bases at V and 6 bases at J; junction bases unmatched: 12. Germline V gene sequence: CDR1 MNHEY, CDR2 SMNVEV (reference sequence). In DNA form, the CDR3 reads TGTGCCAGCAGTCCCCTGGGTAGCGGGAGCATCGATACGCAGTATTTT. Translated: CASSPLGSGSIDTQYF.

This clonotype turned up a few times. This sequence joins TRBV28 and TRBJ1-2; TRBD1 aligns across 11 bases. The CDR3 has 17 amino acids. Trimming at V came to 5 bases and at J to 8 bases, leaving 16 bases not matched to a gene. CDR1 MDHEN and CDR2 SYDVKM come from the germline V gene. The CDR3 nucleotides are TGTGCCAGCAGTGGTAACCGGGACAGGGGGAGATTGGAGGGCTACACCTTC. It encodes CASSGNRDRGRLEGYTF.

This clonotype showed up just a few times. Here the CDR3 reads CASKLILKSPLHF. In nucleotides, the CDR3 is TGTGCCAGCAAGTTGATCCTAAAATCACCCCTCCACTTT. The V and J genes are TRBV6-1 and TRBJ1-6, with unresolved D. The CDR3 sequence is 13 residues long. V lost 7 bases, J lost 10 bases, and 14 bases lay in between. Germline V gives CDR1 MNHNS, CDR2 SASEGT.

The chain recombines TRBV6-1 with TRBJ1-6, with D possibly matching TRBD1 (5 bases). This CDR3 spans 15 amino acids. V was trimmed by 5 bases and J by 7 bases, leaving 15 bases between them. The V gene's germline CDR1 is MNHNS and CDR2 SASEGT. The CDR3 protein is CASSPTVSGNSPLHF. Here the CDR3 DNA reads TGTGCCAGCAGTCCGACAGTTTCGGGAAATTCACCCCTCCACTTT.

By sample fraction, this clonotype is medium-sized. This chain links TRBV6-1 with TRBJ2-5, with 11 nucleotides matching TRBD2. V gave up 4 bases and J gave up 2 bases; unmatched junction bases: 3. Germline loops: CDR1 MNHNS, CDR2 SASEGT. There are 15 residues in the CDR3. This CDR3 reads CASSARTSGQETQYF. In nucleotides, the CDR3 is TGTGCCAGCAGTGCCCGGACTAGCGGGCAAGAGACCCAGTACTTC.

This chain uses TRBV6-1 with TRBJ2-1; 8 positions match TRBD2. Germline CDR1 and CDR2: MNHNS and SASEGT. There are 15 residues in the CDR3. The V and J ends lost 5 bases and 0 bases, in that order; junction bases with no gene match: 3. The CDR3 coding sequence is TGTGCCAGCAGTCGCGGGGGGAGCTCCTACAATGAGCAGTTCTTC. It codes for CASSRGGSSYNEQFF.

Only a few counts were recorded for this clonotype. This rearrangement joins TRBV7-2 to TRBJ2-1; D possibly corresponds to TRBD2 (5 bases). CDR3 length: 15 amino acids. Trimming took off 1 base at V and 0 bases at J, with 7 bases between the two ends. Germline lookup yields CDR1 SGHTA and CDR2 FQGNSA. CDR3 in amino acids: CASSLVGSSYNEQFF. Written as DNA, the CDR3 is TGTGCCAGCAGCTTAGTGGGGAGCTCCTACAATGAGCAGTTCTTC. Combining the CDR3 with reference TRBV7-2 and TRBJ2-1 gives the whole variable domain GAGVSQSPSNKVTEKGKDVELRCDPISGHTALYWYRQSLGQGLEFLIYFQGNSAPDKSGLPSDRFSAERTGGSVSTLTIQRTQQEDSAVYLCASSLVGSSYNEQFFGPGTRLTVL.

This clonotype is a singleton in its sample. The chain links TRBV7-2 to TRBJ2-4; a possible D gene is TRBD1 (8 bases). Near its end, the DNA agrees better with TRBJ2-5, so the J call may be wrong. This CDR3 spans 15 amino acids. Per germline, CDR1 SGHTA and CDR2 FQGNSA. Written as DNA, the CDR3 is TGTGCCAGCAGCTTAACAGGGGGGGCCCAAGAGACCCAGTACTTC. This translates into CASSLTGGAQETQYF.

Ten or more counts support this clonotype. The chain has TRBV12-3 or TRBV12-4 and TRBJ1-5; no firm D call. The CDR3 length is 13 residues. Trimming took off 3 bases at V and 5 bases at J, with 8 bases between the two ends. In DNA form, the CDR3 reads TGTGCCAGCAGTTTGACTGAACATCAGCCCCAGCATTTT. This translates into CASSLTEHQPQHF.

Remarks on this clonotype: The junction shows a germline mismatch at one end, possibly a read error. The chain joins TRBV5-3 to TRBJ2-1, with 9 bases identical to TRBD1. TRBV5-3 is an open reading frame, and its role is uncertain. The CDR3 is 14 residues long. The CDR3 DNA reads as TGTGCCAGCAGCTTGTCGGACAGGGGAAATGAGCAGTTCTTC. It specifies CASSLSDRGNEQFF.